One sample yielded the 18 T cell receptor beta chains listed below, sequenced in a study of cytomegalovirus exposure and HLA in healthy donors. PCR was performed using 60 Vbeta and 13 Jbeta primers. Data came from immunoSEQ multiplex PCR; TCRdb stores just in-frame clones and leaves some out. The data show 200,000 to 250,000 clones, 70% to 85% seen once. The specimen was PBMCs. These TCRs come from a woman aged 35 to 49 in good health and CMV-seronegative.

The chain is built from TRBV7-6 and TRBJ1-2; D gene unclear. Germline V CDR1 and CDR2: SGHVS, FNYEAQ. V shed 2 bases and J shed 8 bases, with 12 bases lying between them. The CDR3 contains 13 residues. The CDR3 here is CASSLRSNKGYTF. CDR3 nucleotides: TGTGCCAGCAGCTTACGTAGTAATAAAGGCTACACCTTC.

This clone was observed a few times. CDR3 sequence reads: CASSQAGSFLTEAFF. CDR3 DNA: TGCGCCAGCAGCCAAGCGGGAAGCTTTCTTACTGAAGCTTTCTTT. The rearrangement links TRBV4-1 to TRBJ1-1, with D unresolved. Germline V gene data show CDR1 as MGHRA and CDR2 as YSYEKL. This CDR3 is 15 amino acids long. Trimming shortened V by 1 base and J by 5 bases, and 14 bases separated the two germline ends.

V is TRBV27 and J is TRBJ2-7; 7 bases map to TRBD1. Germline V gene sequence: CDR1 MNHEY, CDR2 SMNVEV (reference sequence). V lost 5 bases to trimming and J lost 3 bases; unmatched junction nucleotides: 10. This CDR3 comprises 15 residues. The CDR3 nucleotides read TGTGCCAGCAGTCCTCGACAGGGTTCAAGCTACGAGCAGTACTTC. It translates to CASSPRQGSSYEQYF.

Of note for this clone: The same CDR3 also results from other DNA sequences found in this sample. The chain carries TRBV9 and TRBJ1-5, with a tentative D call TRBD1 (5 bases). With 2 bases removed from V and 0 bases from J, the gap between germline ends came to 9 bases. The CDR3 has 15 amino acids. Germline V gives CDR1 SGDLS, CDR2 YYNGEE. The chain's CDR3 is CASSVDGHSNQPQHF. CDR3 coding DNA: TGTGCCAGCAGCGTCGACGGACATAGCAATCAGCCCCAGCATTTT. Full variable domain (missing parts from reference TRBV9 and TRBJ1-5): DSGVTQTPKHLITATGQRVTLRCSPRSGDLSVYWYQQSLDQGLQFLIQYYNGEERAKGNILERFSAQQFPDLHSELNLSSLELGDSALYFCASSVDGHSNQPQHFGDGTRLSIL.

The chain links TRBV10-3 to TRBJ1-1, with 8 bases that match TRBD1. The CDR3 runs 14 residues. Germline values: CDR1 ENHRY, CDR2 SYGVKD. The V segment lost 8 bases and the J segment 2 bases; nucleotides outside the gene matches: 7. CDR3 DNA sequence: TGTGCCATCGGTATGACAGGGGATAACACTGAAGCTTTCTTT. It codes for CAIGMTGDNTEAFF.

The chain uses TRBV28 and TRBJ1-5, with a tentative D call TRBD1 (5 bases). The ends were cut back, 5 bases at V and 8 bases at J, with 13 bases in the middle. Germline V CDR1 and CDR2: MDHEN, SYDVKM. This CDR3 comprises 13 residues. This CDR3 is CASSQTVIEPQHF. For the CDR3, the DNA is TGTGCCAGCAGTCAGACAGTCATTGAGCCCCAGCATTTT.

This clone has only a few counts. The V call is TRBV5-1, the J call TRBJ1-1; D perhaps matches TRBD1 (5 bases). Germline CDR1 reads SGHRS; CDR2 reads YFSETQ. With 0 bases removed from V and 4 bases from J, the gap between germline ends came to 7 bases. The CDR3 consists of 13 residues. CDR3 residues: CASSLDGATEAFF. CDR3 DNA: TGCGCCAGCAGCTTGGATGGGGCCACTGAAGCTTTCTTT.

The chain has TRBV27 and TRBJ1-1; weak D call: TRBD1 (6 bases). The CDR3 is made up of 12 amino acids. Looked up from germline, CDR1 is MNHEY and CDR2 is SMNVEV (reference sequence). Trimming left V 5 bases short and J 6 bases short, with 10 bases between. In DNA, the CDR3 is TGTGCCAGCAGTCGAGAGGGGGCTGAAGCTTTCTTT. This codes for CASSREGAEAFF.

The rearrangement uses TRBV30 and TRBJ1-4; D might be TRBD1 (5 bases). The V end lost 1 base, the J end lost 10 bases, and 16 bases lay between the germline ends. CDR3 length equals 14 residues. Germline V gene sequence: CDR1 GTSNPN, CDR2 SVGIG (reference sequence). CDR3 sequence reads: CAWSEQVAQGKLFF. DNA of the CDR3: TGTGCCTGGAGTGAACAGGTCGCCCAGGGAAAACTGTTTTTT.

V gene TRBV7-2 combines with J gene TRBJ1-5, with D maybe TRBD1 (5 bases). Germline V CDR1 and CDR2: SGHTA, FQGNSA. The CDR3 totals 14 residues. V was trimmed by 3 bases and J by 8 bases, leaving 14 bases between them. The CDR3 region is CASSFRDFQKPQHF. The DNA of the CDR3 is TGTGCCAGCAGCTTCCGGGACTTTCAAAAGCCCCAGCATTTT.

In its sample, this clone was seen once. One junction end disagrees with the germline gene, perhaps due to a read error. J is TRBJ1-5 and V is TRBV7-9; no firm D call. CDR1 SEHNR and CDR2 FQNEAQ come from the germline V gene (reference sequence). CDR3 length: 12 amino acids. CDR3 nucleotides: TGTTCCAGCGACAATAGCAATCAGCCCCAGCATTTT. Residues: CSSDNSNQPQHF.

This sequence joins TRBV19 and TRBJ1-6; 8 bases align to TRBD1. J gave up 11 bases and V 0 bases, and 3 bases lay outside the gene matches. The CDR3 is 14 amino acids. The germline gives CDR1 LNHDA, CDR2 SQIVND (reference sequence). CDR3 sequence reads: CASSIETGETPLHF. The CDR3 DNA sequence: TGTGCCAGTAGTATAGAGACAGGGGAGACACCCCTCCACTTT.

The J gene is TRBJ1-4, the V gene TRBV6-5; tentative D call: TRBD1 (5 bases). The CDR3 contains 12 residues. The germline V gene has CDR1 MNHEY and CDR2 SVGAGI. The V end lost 6 bases, the J end lost 7 bases, and 9 bases lay between the germline ends. CDR3: CASRTGVEKLFF. In DNA form, the CDR3 reads TGTGCCAGCAGAACAGGCGTTGAAAAACTGTTTTTT.

J is TRBJ2-1 and V is TRBV7-2; no clear D. The germline V gene has CDR1 SGHTA and CDR2 FQGNSA. The CDR3 is made up of 11 amino acids. Trimming took 0 bases from V and 9 from J, leaving 3 bases between them. The CDR3 reads CASSLASEQFF. CDR3 in DNA: TGTGCCAGCAGCTTAGCGAGTGAGCAGTTCTTC.

The chain recombines TRBV2 with TRBJ1-1; TRBD1 matches 7 bases. This CDR3 spans 14 amino acids. The V gene end was trimmed by 6 bases and the J gene end by 2 bases; junction bases not matched to a gene: 6. Germline V gene sequence: CDR1 SNHLY, CDR2 FYNNEI. The CDR3: CASRVDRVNTEAFF. In nucleotides, the CDR3 is TGTGCCAGCAGAGTCGACAGGGTTAACACTGAAGCTTTCTTT. Together with reference TRBV2 and TRBJ1-1, the CDR3 gives the full variable domain: EPEVTQTPSHQVTQMGQEVILRCVPISNHLYFYWYRQILGQKVEFLVSFYNNEISEKSEIFDDQFSVERPDGSNFTLKIRSTKLEDSAMYFCASRVDRVNTEAFFGQGTRLTVV.

CDR3 in amino acids: CASRGQGNTEAFF. CDR3 nucleotides: TGTGCCAGTAGGGGACAGGGGAACACTGAAGCTTTCTTT. The V gene is TRBV19, the J gene TRBJ1-1; TRBD1 aligns across 9 bases. The CDR3 totals 13 residues. Germline V gene data show CDR1 as LNHDA and CDR2 as SQIVND (reference sequence). J gave up 1 base and V 6 bases, and 0 bases lay outside the gene matches.

V is TRBV6-6 and J is TRBJ1-1; 7 bases agree with TRBD1. The ends lost 7 bases at V and 3 bases at J; junction bases unmatched: 8. CDR3 length equals 14 residues. Germline loops: CDR1 MNHNY, CDR2 SVGAGI (reference sequence). CDR3: CASIGTAWDTEAFF. The CDR3 nucleotides are TGTGCCAGCATCGGGACAGCTTGGGACACTGAAGCTTTCTTT.

The chain has TRBV5-5 and TRBJ1-5; TRBD1 matches at 7 bases. Unmatched junction bases numbered 8, after V lost 3 bases and J lost 5 bases. Per the germline V gene, CDR1 is SGHKS and CDR2 is YYEKEE (reference sequence). The CDR3 is 15 residues long. The DNA for the CDR3 is TGTGCCAGCAGCTGGGACCGGGACAGCCATCAGCCCCAGCATTTT. Translating it yields CASSWDRDSHQPQHF.